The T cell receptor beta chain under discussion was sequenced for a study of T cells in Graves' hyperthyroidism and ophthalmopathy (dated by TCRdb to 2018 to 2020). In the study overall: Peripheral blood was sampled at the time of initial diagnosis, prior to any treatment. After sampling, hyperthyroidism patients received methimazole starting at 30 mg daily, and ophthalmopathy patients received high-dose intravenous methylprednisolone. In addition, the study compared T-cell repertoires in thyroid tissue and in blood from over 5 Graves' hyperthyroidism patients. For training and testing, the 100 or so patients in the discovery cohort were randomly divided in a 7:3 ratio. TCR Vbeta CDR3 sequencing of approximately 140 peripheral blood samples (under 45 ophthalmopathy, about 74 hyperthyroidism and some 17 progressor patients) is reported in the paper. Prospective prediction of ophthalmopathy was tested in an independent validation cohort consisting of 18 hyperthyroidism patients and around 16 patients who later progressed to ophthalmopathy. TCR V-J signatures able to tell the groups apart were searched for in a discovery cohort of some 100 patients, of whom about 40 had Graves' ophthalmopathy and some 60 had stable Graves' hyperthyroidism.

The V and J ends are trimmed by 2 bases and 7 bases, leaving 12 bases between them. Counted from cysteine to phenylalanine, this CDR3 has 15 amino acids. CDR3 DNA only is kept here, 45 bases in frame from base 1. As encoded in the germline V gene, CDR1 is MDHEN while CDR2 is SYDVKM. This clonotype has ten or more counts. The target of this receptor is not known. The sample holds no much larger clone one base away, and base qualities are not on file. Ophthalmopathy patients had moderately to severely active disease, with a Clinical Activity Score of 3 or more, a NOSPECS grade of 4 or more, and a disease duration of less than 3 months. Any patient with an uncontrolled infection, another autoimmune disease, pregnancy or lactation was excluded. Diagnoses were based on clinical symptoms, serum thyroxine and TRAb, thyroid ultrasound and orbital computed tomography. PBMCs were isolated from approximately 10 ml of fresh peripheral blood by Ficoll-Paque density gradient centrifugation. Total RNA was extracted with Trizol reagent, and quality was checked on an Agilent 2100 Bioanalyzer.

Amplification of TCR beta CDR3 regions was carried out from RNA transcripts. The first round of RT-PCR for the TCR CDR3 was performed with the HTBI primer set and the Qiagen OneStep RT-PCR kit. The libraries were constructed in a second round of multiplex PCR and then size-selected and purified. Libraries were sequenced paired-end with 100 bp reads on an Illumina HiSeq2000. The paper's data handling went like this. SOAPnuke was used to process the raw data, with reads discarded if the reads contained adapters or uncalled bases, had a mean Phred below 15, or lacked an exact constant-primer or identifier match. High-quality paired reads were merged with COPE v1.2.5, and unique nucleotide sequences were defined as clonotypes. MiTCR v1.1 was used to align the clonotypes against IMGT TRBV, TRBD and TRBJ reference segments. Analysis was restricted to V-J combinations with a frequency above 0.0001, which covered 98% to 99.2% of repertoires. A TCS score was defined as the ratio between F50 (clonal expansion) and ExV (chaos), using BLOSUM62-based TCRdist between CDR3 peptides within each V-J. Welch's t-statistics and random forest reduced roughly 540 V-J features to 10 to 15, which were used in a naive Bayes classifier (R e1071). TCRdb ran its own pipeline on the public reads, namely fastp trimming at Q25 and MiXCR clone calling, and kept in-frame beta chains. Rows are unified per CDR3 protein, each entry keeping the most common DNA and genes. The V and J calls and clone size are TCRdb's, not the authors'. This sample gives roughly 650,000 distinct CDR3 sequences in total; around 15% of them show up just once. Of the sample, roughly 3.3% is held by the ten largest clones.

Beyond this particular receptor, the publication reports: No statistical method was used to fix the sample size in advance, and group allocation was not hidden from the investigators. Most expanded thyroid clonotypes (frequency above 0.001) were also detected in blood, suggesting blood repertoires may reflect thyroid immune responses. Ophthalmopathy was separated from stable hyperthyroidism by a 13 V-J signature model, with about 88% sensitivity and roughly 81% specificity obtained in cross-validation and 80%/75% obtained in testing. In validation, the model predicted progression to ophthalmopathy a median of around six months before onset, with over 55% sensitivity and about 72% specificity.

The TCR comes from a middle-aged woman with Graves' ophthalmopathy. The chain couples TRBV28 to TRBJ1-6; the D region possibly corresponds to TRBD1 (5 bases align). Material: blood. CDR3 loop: CASSLRQGWNSPLHF. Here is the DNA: TGTGCCAGCAGTTTAAGGCAGGGTTGGAATTCACCCCTCCACTTT.